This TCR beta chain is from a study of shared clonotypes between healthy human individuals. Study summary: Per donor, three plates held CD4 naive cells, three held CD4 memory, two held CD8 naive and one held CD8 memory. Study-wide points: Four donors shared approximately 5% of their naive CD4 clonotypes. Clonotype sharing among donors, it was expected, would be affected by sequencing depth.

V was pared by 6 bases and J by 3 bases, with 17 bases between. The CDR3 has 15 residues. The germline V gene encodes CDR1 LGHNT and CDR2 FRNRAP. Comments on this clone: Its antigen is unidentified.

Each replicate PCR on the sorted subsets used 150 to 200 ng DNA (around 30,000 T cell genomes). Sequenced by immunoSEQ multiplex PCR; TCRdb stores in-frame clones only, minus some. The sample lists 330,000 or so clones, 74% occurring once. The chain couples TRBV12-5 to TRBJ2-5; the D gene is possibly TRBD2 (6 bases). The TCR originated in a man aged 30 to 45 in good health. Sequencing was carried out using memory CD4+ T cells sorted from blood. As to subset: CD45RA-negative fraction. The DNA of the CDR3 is TGTGCTAGTGGCCCGGGGGTTGGGGTCAAAGAGACCCAGTACTTC. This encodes CASGPGVGVKETQYF.